This T cell receptor beta chain was identified during a study of beta chain features in type 1 diabetes (dated by TCRdb to the late 2010s). About the full investigation: No differences in mean age, gender distribution, total cell number or subset yield were found between patients and healthy donors. Regulatory and stem cell-like memory subsets were obtained from only 8 patients and roughly eight healthy donors, while naive and central memory subsets were obtained from all 30 or so donors. A total of 90 million to 140 million sorted cells were examined across all samples, and RNA yield correlated strongly with the number of cells per subset. The study compared TCRB repertoires of sorted circulating CD4+ T cell subsets between recently diagnosed type 1 diabetes patients and matched healthy donors.

Here V drops 1 base and J drops 4 bases, and the junction holds 7 bases not matched to any gene. From the cysteine through the phenylalanine, the CDR3 covers 16 amino acids. Just the 48-base CDR3 DNA is kept, in frame starting at base 1. Based on the germline V gene, the CDR1 and CDR2 sequences are SNHLY and FYNNEI. As for this clone: The antigen it binds to is not known. The sample holds no much larger clone one base away, and base qualities are not on file.

The entire isolated RNA was reverse transcribed using the High Capacity cDNA Reverse Transcription Kit, and thus expressed TCRB transcripts were sequenced. Deep immunoSEQ sequencing was performed on naive, central memory and regulatory T cell samples, with an average of roughly 3.5 million total reads per sample. Sorted cells were lysed in RLT buffer, and RNA was extracted using DNase-treated RNeasy Micro or Mini kits according to cell number. To prevent cross-contamination, every cell subset was processed on its own, while patient and healthy donor samples were processed together. TCRB sequences were amplified from cDNA with the immunoSEQ multiplex PCR, producing 87-bp fragments spanning the CDR3 region. The amplicons were sequenced using the Illumina HiSeq platform. Concerning the study's data processing: Synthetic template baselines were used to correct PCR bias computationally, reads within Hamming distance 2 were collapsed, and singletons that could not be merged were discarded. Reads were aligned against IMGT to assign V, D and J genes, CDR3 length and insertions or deletions at six rearrangement sites. Within each subset, clonotype counts were normalized to sorted cell number, after which true diversity and Gini coefficients were computed with the tcR R package. The overlap coefficient, calculated on TCRB nucleotide sequences, was used to measure repertoire sharing. In its TCRdb copy, this immuneACCESS table keeps in-frame sequences only and misses some clones. Where compared with another copy, unresolved V genes explain less than half of these, and the others have no known cause. Clone size and V and J calls were adopted from that table, with D and trimming inferred from the DNA. The sample table records 160,000 or so clones; roughly 9.1% of these occur just once. 2% to 3% of the sample is held by the ten biggest clonotypes.

Each donor gave one peripheral blood draw, approximately 100 mL on average, collected into heparinised tubes. Naive, central memory, regulatory and stem cell-like memory CD4+ T cells were sorted on a BD FACSAria II using a panel including CD45RO, CCR7, CD25, CD127, CD95 and CD27. A purity above 95% was achieved for all sorted populations. Right away, PBMCs were isolated by Lymphoprep density gradient centrifugation and were stained directly, with no culture step. Samples were stained and sorted in pairs, with one healthy donor and one patient per experiment, so that batch effects were minimized. The study at large found these results: Naive, central memory and regulatory TCRB repertoires appeared to be more similar among patients than among healthy donors. Fewer insertions and more nucleotide deletions at VDJ recombination sites were observed in patients with type 1 diabetes, implying thymic rearrangement abnormalities. Because small numbers of individuals were included in the HLA sub-analyses, any influence of HLA type on TCRB rearrangement was left unresolved. PCR may preferentially amplify shorter templates, but because patient and control samples were amplified and corrected together, any resulting skew would affect both groups equally. In all four CD4+ subsets, TCRB CDR3 length was moderately but significantly shorter in type 1 diabetes patients. Because cDNA was sequenced instead of genomic DNA, activated cells with high expression could be over-represented, although the groups did not differ in activation or CD3 levels.

This receptor was taken from a young woman in good health. This receptor chain uses TRBV2 and TRBJ2-5, and 9 junctional nucleotides match TRBD2. Source material: central memory CD4+ T cells from blood. The CDR3 amino acid sequence is: CASSEVGSGGGETQYF. The bases read TGTGCCAGCAGTGAAGTCGGTAGCGGGGGAGGAGAGACCCAGTACTTC.